These 21 T cell receptor beta chains were all obtained from the same sample, sequenced in a study of T cell changes during pregnancy in multiple sclerosis (dated by TCRdb to between 2018 and 2021). The library was made by the immunoSEQ multiplex PCR assay. TCRdb holds this immuneACCESS table with in-frame rearrangements only. Some clones are missing; in checked studies, unresolved V genes explain under half, and the rest has no known cause. The table for this sample lists around 63,000 clones; 92% of them were counted only once. The top ten clonotypes cover 1.4% to 1.5% of the sample. Here the sequenced sample was peripheral blood, taken after pregnancy. The origin of the receptors is a female donor with multiple sclerosis, enrolled in a pregnancy study.

The gene calls are TRBV29-1 and TRBJ2-5, with 9 bases fitting TRBD1. The CDR3 is made up of 12 amino acids. V lost 2 bases to trimming and J lost 11 bases; unmatched junction nucleotides: 6. Germline assignment: CDR1 SQVTM and CDR2 ANQGSEA. The CDR3 is CSVEKTGGSQYF. The CDR3 nucleotides read TGCAGCGTTGAAAAGACAGGGGGTTCGCAGTACTTC. The variable domain in full, with the rest retrieved from reference TRBV29-1 and TRBJ2-5, is SAVISQKPSRDICQRGTSLTIQCQVDSQVTMMFWYRQQPGQSLTLIATANQGSEATYESGFVIDKFPISRPNLTFSTLTVSNMSPEDSSIYLCSVEKTGGSQYFGPGTRLLVL.

V gene TRBV7-2 combines with J gene TRBJ2-7; 11 bases are a match to TRBD2. Trimming cost V 6 bases and J 6 bases; bases outside gene matches: 7. Looked up from germline, CDR1 is SGHTA and CDR2 is FQGNSA. CDR3 length: 14 residues. CDR3 nucleotide sequence: TGTGCCAGCAGGTTTAGCGGGGGGGTCTCCGAGCAGTACTTC. This sequence encodes CASRFSGGVSEQYF.

About this clone: The junction shows a germline mismatch at one end, possibly a read error. This sequence joins TRBV18 and TRBJ2-7; 10 bases match TRBD2. CDR3 length equals 15 residues. CDR1 KGHSH and CDR2 LQKENI come from the germline V gene. The chain's CDR3 is CASSPLAGSLDEQYF. CDR3 nucleotides: TGTGCCAGCTCCCCACTAGCGGGAAGCCTCGACGAGCAGTACTTC.

The chain couples TRBV11-2 to TRBJ2-5; the D is unclear. Trimming removed 5 bases from V and 4 bases from J, with 5 bases in between. The CDR3 has 11 amino acids. Germline CDR1 and CDR2: SGHAT and FQNNGV. This chain's CDR3 is CASSHRETQYF. CDR3 coding DNA: TGTGCCAGCAGCCATAGAGAGACCCAGTACTTC.

This chain links TRBV5-1 with TRBJ2-7; 12 positions agree with TRBD2. The CDR3 is 16 residues long. Trimming cost V 0 bases and J 2 bases; bases outside gene matches: 3. Per the germline V gene, CDR1 is SGHRS and CDR2 is YFSETQ. The CDR3 region has the DNA TGCGCCAGCAGCTTGGGACTAGCGGGAGTGACCTACGAGCAGTACTTC. This translates into CASSLGLAGVTYEQYF.

A few counts support this clone. CDR3 in amino acids: CASSGLAGGSKGTGELFF. In nucleotides, the CDR3 is TGCGCCAGCAGTGGGCTAGCGGGAGGCTCAAAGGGGACCGGGGAGCTGTTTTTT. The chain joins TRBV10-2 to TRBJ2-2; 11 bases align to TRBD2. With V trimmed by 4 bases and J by 5 bases, 12 bases remained unmatched. From germline, CDR1 is WSHSY and CDR2 SAAADI. The CDR3 runs to 18 residues.

The chain carries TRBV2 and TRBJ1-5; 8 positions match TRBD1. Germline CDR1 reads SNHLY; CDR2 reads FYNNEI. V shed 8 bases, J shed 2 bases, and the junction held 8 bases outside the gene matches. This CDR3 region has 15 residues. The CDR3 here is CASAPTGDGNQPQHF. The CDR3 bases are TGTGCCAGCGCCCCGACAGGGGACGGCAATCAGCCCCAGCATTTT.

V gene TRBV29-1 combines with J gene TRBJ1-1; weak D call: TRBD1 (5 bases). Trimming removed 6 bases from V and 9 bases from J, with 11 bases in between. CDR3 size: 10 residues. Germline V gene lookup returns CDR1 SQVTM and CDR2 ANQGSEA. CDR3 in amino acids: CSVGATQAFF. Written as DNA, the CDR3 is TGCAGCGTAGGGGCCACCCAAGCTTTCTTT.

This sequence joins TRBV14 and TRBJ1-1, with a weak D call TRBD1 (5 bases). V dropped 2 bases and J dropped 5 bases, with 15 bases sitting between them. This CDR3 is 15 amino acids long. Germline V gene data show CDR1 as SGHDN and CDR2 as FVKESK. CDR3 coding DNA: TGTGCCAGCAGCCAAAGGAATAGCGGGGCAACTGAAGCTTTCTTT. Its protein product is CASSQRNSGATEAFF.

The V and J genes are TRBV6-5 and TRBJ2-5, with 8 bases fitting TRBD2. Trimming removed 6 bases from V and 4 bases from J; junction bases left unmatched: 4. Germline V gives CDR1 MNHEY, CDR2 SVGAGI. The CDR3 loop spans 13 amino acids. Here the CDR3 DNA reads TGTGCCAGCAGGCGTAGCGGGATAGAGACCCAGTACTTC. Translated: CASRRSGIETQYF.

This chain links TRBV18 with TRBJ1-3, with D possibly TRBD1 on 6 matching bases. V was shortened by 5 bases and J by 8 bases, with 13 bases between the two germline ends. The CDR3 covers 13 residues. Germline-derived CDR1 and CDR2 are KGHSH and LQKENI. The CDR3 loop is CASSTGSGYTIYF. The CDR3 bases are TGTGCCAGCTCAACAGGGTCGGGATACACCATATATTTT.

This clone was seen just once. The chain couples TRBV30 to TRBJ2-2; 9 bases map to TRBD2. V lost 2 bases to trimming and J lost 1 base; unmatched junction nucleotides: 8. The germline gives CDR1 GTSNPN, CDR2 SVGIG (reference sequence). There are 17 residues in the CDR3. The CDR3 is CAWSSPLAGWNTGELFF. The CDR3 DNA reads TGTGCCTGGAGTTCCCCTCTAGCGGGATGGAACACCGGGGAGCTGTTTTTT.

V and J are TRBV28 and TRBJ2-5; a possible D gene is TRBD2 (5 bases). Trimming cost V 2 bases and J 5 bases, with 9 bases left between them. The CDR3 has 13 residues. CDR1 is MDHEN, CDR2 SYDVKM, per germline. Written as DNA, the CDR3 is TGTGCCAGCAGTTTAAGGGAGTGGGAGACCCAGTACTTC. This gives the protein CASSLREWETQYF. Together with reference TRBV28 and TRBJ2-5, the CDR3 gives the full variable domain: DVKVTQSSRYLVKRTGEKVFLECVQDMDHENMFWYRQDPGLGLRLIYFSYDVKMKEKGDIPEGYSVSREKKERFSLILESASTNQTSMYLCASSLREWETQYFGPGTRLLVL.

V and J are TRBV27 and TRBJ1-2, with D unresolved. With 5 bases removed from V and 6 bases from J, the gap between germline ends came to 13 bases. Germline-derived CDR1 and CDR2 are MNHEY and SMNVEV (reference sequence). This CDR3 has 13 amino acids. This chain's CDR3 is CASSPSLGHGYTF. CDR3 DNA: TGTGCCAGCAGTCCGTCGCTTGGGCATGGCTACACCTTC.

The count of this clone is one. The chain couples TRBV18 to TRBJ2-5, with 9 bases identical to TRBD2. The CDR3 covers 17 residues. V lost 3 bases, J lost 1 base, and 9 bases stayed unmatched. In germline, CDR1 is KGHSH, CDR2 LQKENI. This CDR3 is CASSPLGLASTQETQYF. CDR3 in DNA: TGTGCCAGCTCACCCCTTGGACTAGCGAGTACCCAAGAGACCCAGTACTTC.

V is TRBV18 and J is TRBJ2-1; TRBD1 matches 9 bases. Per the germline V gene, CDR1 is KGHSH and CDR2 is LQKENI. The CDR3 has 17 amino acids. Trimming took 3 bases from V and 9 from J; bases not matched to a gene: 15. This CDR3 reads CASSPREQGAQGSEQFF. CDR3 DNA: TGTGCCAGCTCACCCAGAGAACAGGGGGCGCAGGGGAGTGAGCAGTTCTTC.

J is TRBJ2-3 and V is TRBV30, with 7 bases aligning to TRBD2. The CDR3 length is 15 residues. Germline values: CDR1 GTSNPN, CDR2 SVGIG (reference sequence). V dropped 0 bases and J dropped 3; count of bases not matched to a gene: 6. The DNA of the CDR3 is TGTGCCTGGAGTGTGTTAATCGGGAGGACAGATACGCAGTATTTT. It specifies CAWSVLIGRTDTQYF.

The chain combines TRBV6-5 with TRBJ1-5; D ambiguous. Trimming removed 5 bases from V and 3 bases from J, with 8 bases in between. CDR3 length equals 13 residues. Germline values: CDR1 MNHEY, CDR2 SVGAGI. The CDR3 is CASSNSYNQPQHF. CDR3 DNA sequence: TGTGCCAGCAGTAACAGCTACAATCAGCCCCAGCATTTT.

This clone was seen once. The gene calls are TRBV30 and TRBJ2-1; 7 bases are a match to TRBD2. Germline CDR1 reads GTSNPN; CDR2 reads SVGIG (reference sequence). V dropped 0 bases and J dropped 6; count of bases not matched to a gene: 14. CDR3 length equals 17 residues. The chain's CDR3 is CAWSVPPLAGVSNEQFF. The CDR3 DNA sequence: TGTGCCTGGAGTGTACCCCCTCTGGCGGGAGTGAGCAATGAGCAGTTCTTC.

The gene calls are TRBV9 and TRBJ2-7; 8 bases are a match to TRBD1. CDR1 is SGDLS, CDR2 YYNGEE, per germline. The CDR3 contains 13 residues. V shed 4 bases, J shed 6 bases, and the junction held 6 bases outside the gene matches. CDR3 in DNA: TGTGCCAGCAGCTCCCACACAGGGGGCGAGCAGTACTTC. Its protein product is CASSSHTGGEQYF.

The chain joins TRBV5-1 to TRBJ2-1, with 7 bases matching TRBD2. Germline CDR1 is SGHRS and CDR2 is YFSETQ. V dropped 3 bases and J dropped 4; count of bases not matched to a gene: 1. The CDR3 is 13 residues long. CDR3 protein: CASSSGLYNEQFF. CDR3 bases: TGCGCCAGCAGCTCGGGACTATACAATGAGCAGTTCTTC.